The clone carrying this T cell receptor (beta chain) was counted a few times. The antigen remains undetermined. The entry originates in a study of T cells in Graves' hyperthyroidism and ophthalmopathy. In the study overall: Sampling of peripheral blood happened at initial diagnosis, prior to any treatment.

Over 18 months, lack of ophthalmopathy progression marked Graves' hyperthyroidism as stable. Diagnosis of hyperthyroidism was new in patients aged 18 to 65, and its duration was under 2 months. Amplified TCR beta CDR3 regions came from RNA transcripts. The HTBI primer set served for first-round RT-PCR of the TCR CDR3. MiXCR was run by TCRdb on the multiplex PCR reads, yielding one entry per CDR3 protein. The table lists more than 500,000 distinct CDR3 sequences, around 16% of them singletons. The CDR3 sequence is 15 residues long. Trimming stripped 5 bases from V and 6 bases from J, with 17 bases between. General study points: For ophthalmopathy, model prediction preceded onset by a median around 7 months.

Material: blood. The chain carries TRBV12-3 or TRBV12-4 and TRBJ1-5; D ambiguous. The receptor's source is a woman under 40 with Graves' hyperthyroidism. DNA of the CDR3: TGTGCCAGCAGTCCTACGGGCCTTCGAGGTCAGCCCCAGCATTTT. As protein: CASSPTGLRGQPQHF.